The 21 T cell receptor beta chains below were found in one sample sequenced in a study of T cell clones after liver transplantation. Their antigens are not known. Proliferating CFSE-low MLR cells were sequenced to define alloreactive TCRbeta sequences. Profiled with immunoSEQ multiplex PCR; TCRdb holds only in-frame clones, not every one. The sample has around 4,800 clones, about a quarter seen once. The sample was CD4+ T cells from cultured PBMCs. The source is a human patient who received a liver transplant. A subset of T cells may come from the graft donor.

The rearrangement joins TRBV6-1 to TRBJ2-1; possibly TRBD2 for D (6 bases). The germline gives CDR1 MNHNS, CDR2 SASEGT. The V gene lost 2 bases and the J gene lost 4 bases, with 12 bases spanning the gap. This CDR3 comprises 15 residues. The CDR3 DNA sequence: TGTGCCAGCAGTGAATATACTAGCAGTTACAATGAGCAGTTCTTC. It encodes CASSEYTSSYNEQFF.

A remark on this clone: An end of the junction does not agree with germline; a read error may underlie this. V is TRBV5-4 and J is TRBJ2-1; D could derive from TRBD1 or TRBD2 (5 bases each). The CDR3 is 16 residues long. Germline CDR1 reads SGHNT; CDR2 reads YYREEE (reference sequence). CDR3 in DNA: TGCGCCAGCAGCCAAGGGACCGGGATCTCCTACAATGAGCAGTTCTTC. Protein product: CASSQGTGISYNEQFF. Full variable domain (remainder filled in from reference TRBV5-4 and TRBJ2-1): ETGVTQSPTHLIKTRGQQVTLRCSSQSGHNTVSWYQQALGQGPQFIFQYYREEENGRGNFPPRFSGLQFPNYSSELNVNALELDDSALYLCASSQGTGISYNEQFFGPGTRLTVL.

This clone was seen only a few times. V is TRBV9 and J is TRBJ2-5; 7 bases map to TRBD1. CDR1 is SGDLS and CDR2 is YYNGEE in the germline V gene. There are 17 residues in the CDR3. The V and J ends lost 3 bases and 3 bases, in that order; junction bases with no gene match: 14. This CDR3 is CASSAESDREFEETQYF. In nucleotides, the CDR3 is TGTGCCAGCAGCGCTGAGTCCGACAGGGAGTTTGAAGAGACCCAGTACTTC.

This clone appeared a few times. The V call is TRBV4-2, the J call TRBJ2-5; no firm D call. The CDR3 is made up of 16 amino acids. Per the germline V gene, CDR1 is LGHNA and CDR2 is YNFKEQ. With 0 bases removed from V and 5 bases from J, the gap between germline ends came to 16 bases. CDR3 sequence reads: CASSQEVGRNAETQYF. Here the CDR3 DNA reads TGTGCCAGCAGCCAAGAAGTCGGACGGAACGCGGAGACCCAGTACTTC.

This clone has a handful of counts. It may be a read error: a sequence one base away is much more abundant. The rearrangement joins TRBV19 to TRBJ1-6; D possibly corresponds to TRBD1 (6 bases). V was pared by 4 bases and J by 14 bases, with 15 bases between. Germline CDR1 is LNHDA and CDR2 is SQIVND (reference sequence). The length of the CDR3 is 13 residues. The CDR3 loop is CASSKGGAGALHF. DNA for the CDR3: TGTGCCAGTAGTAAAGGGGGGGCGGGAGCCCTCCACTTT.

This clone was picked up a small number of times. V and J are TRBV5-1 and TRBJ2-2, with a weak D call TRBD1 (6 bases). The CDR3 totals 14 residues. The V gene's germline CDR1 is SGHRS and CDR2 YFSETQ. With 4 bases removed from V and 3 bases from J, the gap between germline ends came to 10 bases. The CDR3 DNA is TGCGCCAGCAGCGCATACAGGGACACCGGGGAGCTGTTTTTT. The encoded protein is CASSAYRDTGELFF.

The V and J genes are TRBV9 and TRBJ2-1; D unresolved. The CDR3 is made up of 15 amino acids. The ends were cut back, 0 bases at V and 2 bases at J, with 9 bases in the middle. Germline V lookup: CDR1 SGDLS, CDR2 YYNGEE. CDR3 DNA: TGTGCCAGCAGCGTAGTTCCTCAGACCTACAATGAGCAGTTCTTC. Its translation: CASSVVPQTYNEQFF.

This clone appeared a few times. The genes are TRBV18 and TRBJ2-5, with unresolved D. Trimming took 0 bases from V and 2 from J, leaving 10 bases between them. This CDR3 region has 15 residues. The germline gives CDR1 KGHSH, CDR2 LQKENI. The CDR3 DNA sequence: TGTGCCAGCTCACCACCCGTCCAGAGACAAGAGACCCAGTACTTC. Residues: CASSPPVQRQETQYF. Full variable domain (missing parts from reference TRBV18 and TRBJ2-5): NAGVMQNPRHLVRRRGQEARLRCSPMKGHSHVYWYRQLPEEGLKFMVYLQKENIIDESGMPKERFSAEFPKEGPSILRIQQVVRGDSAAYFCASSPPVQRQETQYFGPGTRLLVL.

V usage is TRBV15 and J usage is TRBJ2-2; D is unclear. Per germline, CDR1 LNHNV and CDR2 YYDKDF (reference sequence). The CDR3 contains 15 residues. Trimming cost V 1 base and J 0 bases, with 6 bases left between them. The CDR3 here is CATSRGRPNTGELFF. Here the CDR3 DNA reads TGTGCCACCAGCAGAGGACGGCCGAACACCGGGGAGCTGTTTTTT.

This clone has more than one count but fewer than ten. This chain joins TRBV5-1 and TRBJ2-3; either TRBD1 or TRBD2 may supply D (5 bases each). CDR1 SGHRS and CDR2 YFSETQ come from the germline V gene. The CDR3 has 15 amino acids. V shed 0 bases and J shed 2 bases, with 10 bases lying between them. The CDR3 DNA reads as TGCGCCAGCAGCTTGGGGGGACCTTCCACAGATACGCAGTATTTT. This translates into CASSLGGPSTDTQYF.

The chain recombines TRBV7-3 with TRBJ1-1; tentatively, D is TRBD1 (5 bases). Per germline, CDR1 SGHTA and CDR2 FQGTGA. V was shortened by 5 bases and J by 7 bases, with 20 bases between the two germline ends. This CDR3 has 15 residues. The CDR3 DNA sequence: TGTGCCAGCAGCCCTACTCTAGGGGCAGGCCGTGAAGCTTTCTTT. Translated, it gives CASSPTLGAGREAFF. The full variable domain, with the rest looked up from reference TRBV7-3 and TRBJ1-1, is GAGVSQTPSNKVTEKGKYVELRCDPISGHTALYWYRQSLGQGPEFLIYFQGTGAADDSGLPNDRFFAVRPEGSVSTLKIQRTERGDSAVYLCASSPTLGAGREAFFGQGTRLTVV.

Notes on this clone: The sample contains more than one DNA sequence encoding this CDR3. The V and J genes are TRBV5-1 and TRBJ2-7, with a tentative D call TRBD2 (6 bases). Looked up from germline, CDR1 is SGHRS and CDR2 is YFSETQ. Trimming removed 2 bases from V and 5 bases from J, with 14 bases in between. The CDR3 runs to 14 residues. The CDR3 is CASSFIGGWDEQYF. The CDR3 DNA follows: TGCGCCAGCAGCTTTATCGGGGGTTGGGACGAGCAGTACTTC.

This clone was observed a handful of times. The chain combines TRBV10-3 with TRBJ2-5, with 12 bases identical to TRBD2. Trimming took 0 bases from V and 3 from J; bases not matched to a gene: 2. The CDR3 sequence is 16 residues long. The V gene's germline CDR1 is ENHRY and CDR2 SYGVKD. Here the CDR3 reads CAISESPSGGEETQYF. The CDR3 coding sequence is TGTGCCATCAGTGAGTCGCCTAGCGGGGGGGAAGAGACCCAGTACTTC.

Remarks on this clone: No conserved phenylalanine or tryptophan ends this CDR3, so it is likely a read error. The J gene is TRBJ2-2, the V gene TRBV28, with D possibly being TRBD2 (7 bases). The CDR3 is 15 residues long. Germline V gene lookup returns CDR1 MDHEN and CDR2 SYDVKM. V lost 6 bases, J lost 3 bases, and 14 bases lay in between. The CDR3: CASRFGGADTGELFL. The CDR3 DNA reads as TGTGCCAGCAGGTTTGGGGGGGCGGACACCGGGGAGCTGTTTTTG.

The DNA of the CDR3 is TGCGCCAGCATCCTAAGTTTCGGCACCGGGGAGCTGTTTTTT. Protein product: CASILSFGTGELFF. The chain recombines TRBV5-1 with TRBJ2-2; D call uncertain. Germline-derived CDR1 and CDR2 are SGHRS and YFSETQ. This CDR3 is built from 14 residues. The V end lost 6 bases, the J end lost 4 bases, and 13 bases lay between the germline ends.

This clone is classed as large (0.1 to 1%). The CDR3 DNA is TGTGCCAGCAGCTTTCCTAATGAAAAACTGTTTTTT. Translated: CASSFPNEKLFF. The chain recombines TRBV5-4 with TRBJ1-4, with D unclear. Trimming pared 2 bases from V and 3 bases from J, leaving 2 bases between. The CDR3 sequence is 12 residues long. Germline V gene data show CDR1 as SGHNT and CDR2 as YYREEE (reference sequence).

This chain uses TRBV6-4 with TRBJ2-1; TRBD2 agrees at 7 bases. CDR3 length equals 15 residues. The germline V gene encodes CDR1 MRHNA and CDR2 SNTAGT. The junction had 6 bases not matched to a gene; V was cut back by 0 bases and J by 7 bases. The CDR3 DNA reads TGTGCCAGCAGTGACTCGAGTCTAGCGGCTAATGAGCAGTTCTTC. It translates to CASSDSSLAANEQFF.

The V gene is TRBV27, the J gene TRBJ2-6; TRBD1 agrees at 10 bases. The CDR3 length is 17 residues. With 4 bases clipped from V and 2 bases from J, the junction kept 5 bases outside the gene matches. CDR1 is MNHEY and CDR2 is SMNVEV in the germline V gene (reference sequence). Written as DNA, the CDR3 is TGTGCCAGCAGTTCCGGGACAGGGGATCCTGGGGCCAACGTCCTGACTTTC. Its translation is CASSSGTGDPGANVLTF.

CDR3 residues: CASSFGRPLNEQFF. CDR3 nucleotide sequence: TGTGCCAGCAGCTTCGGCAGGCCGCTGAATGAGCAGTTCTTC. The chain carries TRBV5-8 and TRBJ2-1; D remains unclear. This CDR3 has 14 amino acids. With 2 bases removed from V and 7 bases from J, the gap between germline ends came to 13 bases. CDR1 is SGHTS, CDR2 YDEGEE, per germline. The full variable domain, with the rest looked up from reference TRBV5-8 and TRBJ2-1, is EAGVTQSPTHLIKTRGQQATLRCSPISGHTSVYWYQQALGLGLQFLLWYDEGEERNRGNFPPRFSGRQFPNYSSELNVNALELEDSALYLCASSFGRPLNEQFFGPGTRLTVL.

This clone was detected only a few times. The rearrangement uses TRBV10-3 and TRBJ2-3, with TRBD2 matching 10 bases. The CDR3 has 16 residues. Trimming at V came to 2 bases and at J to 5 bases, leaving 7 bases not matched to a gene. Germline V CDR1 and CDR2: ENHRY, SYGVKD. In DNA form, the CDR3 reads TGTGCCATCAGTGAGACCCCTAGCGGGGGCGGAGATACGCAGTATTTT. Translated, it gives CAISETPSGGGDTQYF.

This clone was counted a few times. V gene TRBV7-5 combines with J gene TRBJ2-7; whether TRBD1, the table's D call, matches the DNA was not checked. TRBV7-5 is an annotated pseudogene. The CDR3 is 12 amino acids. CDR3 nucleotides: TGTGCCAGCAGTCCCCGCATTTACGAGCAGTACTTC. Encoded protein: CASSPRIYEQYF.